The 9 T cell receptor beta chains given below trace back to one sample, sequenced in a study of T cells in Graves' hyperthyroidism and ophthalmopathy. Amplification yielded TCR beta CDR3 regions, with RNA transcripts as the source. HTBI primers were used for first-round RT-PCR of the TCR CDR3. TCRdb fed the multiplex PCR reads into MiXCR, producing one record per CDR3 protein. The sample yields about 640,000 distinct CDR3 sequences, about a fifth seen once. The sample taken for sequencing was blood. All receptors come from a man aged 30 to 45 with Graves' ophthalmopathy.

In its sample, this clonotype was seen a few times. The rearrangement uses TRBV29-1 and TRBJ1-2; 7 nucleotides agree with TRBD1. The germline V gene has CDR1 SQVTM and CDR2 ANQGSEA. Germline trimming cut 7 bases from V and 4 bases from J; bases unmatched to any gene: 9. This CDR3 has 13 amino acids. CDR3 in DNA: TGCAGCGCCAGGGACAGTGCCACCTATGGCTACACCTTC. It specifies CSARDSATYGYTF.

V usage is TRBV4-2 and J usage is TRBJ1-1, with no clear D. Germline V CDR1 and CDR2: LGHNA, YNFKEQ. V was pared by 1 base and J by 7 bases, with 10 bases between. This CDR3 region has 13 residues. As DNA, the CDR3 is TGTGCCAGCAGCCAAGTGCGGGAAGGTGAAGCTTTCTTT. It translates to CASSQVREGEAFF.

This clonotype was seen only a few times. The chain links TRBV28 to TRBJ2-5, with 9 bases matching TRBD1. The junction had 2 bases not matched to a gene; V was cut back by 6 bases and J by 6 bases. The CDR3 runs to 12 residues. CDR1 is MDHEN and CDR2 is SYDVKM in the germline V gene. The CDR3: CASRTGGKTQYF. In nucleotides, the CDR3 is TGTGCCAGCAGGACAGGGGGGAAGACCCAGTACTTC.

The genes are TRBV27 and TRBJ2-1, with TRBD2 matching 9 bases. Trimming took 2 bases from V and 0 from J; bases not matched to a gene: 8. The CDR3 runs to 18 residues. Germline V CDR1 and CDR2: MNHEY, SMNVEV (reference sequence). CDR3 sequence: CASSLPIGLATSYNEQFF. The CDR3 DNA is TGTGCCAGCAGTTTACCTATCGGACTAGCGACCTCCTACAATGAGCAGTTCTTC.

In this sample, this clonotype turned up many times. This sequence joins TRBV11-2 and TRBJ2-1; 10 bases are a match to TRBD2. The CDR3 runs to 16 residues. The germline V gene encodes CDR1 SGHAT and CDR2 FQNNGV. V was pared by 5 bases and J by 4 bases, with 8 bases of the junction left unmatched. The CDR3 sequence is CASSGAWTSGYNEQFF. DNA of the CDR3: TGTGCCAGCAGCGGCGCGTGGACTAGCGGTTACAATGAGCAGTTCTTC.

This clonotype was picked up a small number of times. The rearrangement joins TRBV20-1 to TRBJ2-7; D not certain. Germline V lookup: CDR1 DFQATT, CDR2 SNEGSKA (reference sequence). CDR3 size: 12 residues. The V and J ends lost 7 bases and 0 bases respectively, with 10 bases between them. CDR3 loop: CSVESPSYEQYF. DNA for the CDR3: TGCAGTGTTGAGAGTCCCTCCTACGAGCAGTACTTC.

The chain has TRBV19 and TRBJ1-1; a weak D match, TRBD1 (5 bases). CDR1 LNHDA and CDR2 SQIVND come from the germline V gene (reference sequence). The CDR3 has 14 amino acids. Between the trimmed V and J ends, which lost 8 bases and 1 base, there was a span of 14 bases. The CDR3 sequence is CASCPRGENTEAFF. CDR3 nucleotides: TGTGCCAGTTGCCCCCGGGGGGAGAACACTGAAGCTTTCTTT.

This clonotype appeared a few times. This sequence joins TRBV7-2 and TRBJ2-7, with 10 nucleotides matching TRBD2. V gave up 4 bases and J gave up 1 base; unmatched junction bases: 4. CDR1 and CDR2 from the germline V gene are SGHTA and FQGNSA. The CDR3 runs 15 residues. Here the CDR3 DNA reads TGTGCCAGCAGCTCGACACTAGCGGGATCCTACGAGCAGTACTTC. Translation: CASSSTLAGSYEQYF.

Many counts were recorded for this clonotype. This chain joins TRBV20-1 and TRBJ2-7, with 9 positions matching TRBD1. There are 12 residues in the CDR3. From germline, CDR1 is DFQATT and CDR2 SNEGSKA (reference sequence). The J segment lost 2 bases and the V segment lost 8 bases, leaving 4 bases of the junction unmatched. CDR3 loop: CSLRTGAYEQYF. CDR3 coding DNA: TGCAGTCTGAGGACAGGGGCCTACGAGCAGTACTTC.